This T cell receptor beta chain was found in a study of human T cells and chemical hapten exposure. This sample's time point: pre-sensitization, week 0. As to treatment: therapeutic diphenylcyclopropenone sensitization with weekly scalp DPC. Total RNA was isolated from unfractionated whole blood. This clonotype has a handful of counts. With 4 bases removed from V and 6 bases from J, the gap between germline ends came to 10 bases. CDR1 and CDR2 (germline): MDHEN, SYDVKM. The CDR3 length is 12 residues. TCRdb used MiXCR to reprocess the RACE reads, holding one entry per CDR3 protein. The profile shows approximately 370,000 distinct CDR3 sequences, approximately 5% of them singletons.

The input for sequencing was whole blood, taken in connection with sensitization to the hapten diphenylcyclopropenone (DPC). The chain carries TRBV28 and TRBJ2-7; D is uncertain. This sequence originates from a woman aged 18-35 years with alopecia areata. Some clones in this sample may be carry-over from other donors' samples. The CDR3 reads CASSYGQAEQYF. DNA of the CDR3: TGTGCCAGCAGTTATGGGCAGGCCGAGCAGTACTTC.